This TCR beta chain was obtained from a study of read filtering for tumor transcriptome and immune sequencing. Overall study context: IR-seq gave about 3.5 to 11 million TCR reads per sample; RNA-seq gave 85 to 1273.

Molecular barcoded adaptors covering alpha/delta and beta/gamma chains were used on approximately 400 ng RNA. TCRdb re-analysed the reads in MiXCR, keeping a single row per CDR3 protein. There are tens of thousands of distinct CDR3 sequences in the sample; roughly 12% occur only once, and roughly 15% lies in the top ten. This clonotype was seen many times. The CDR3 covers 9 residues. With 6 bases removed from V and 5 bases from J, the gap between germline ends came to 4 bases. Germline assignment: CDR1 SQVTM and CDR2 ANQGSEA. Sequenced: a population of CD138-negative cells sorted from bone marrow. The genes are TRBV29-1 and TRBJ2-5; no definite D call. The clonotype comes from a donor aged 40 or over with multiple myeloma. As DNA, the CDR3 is TGCAGCGTGGACGAGACCCAGTACTTC. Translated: CSVDETQYF.